This T cell receptor beta chain comes out of a study of blood T cell repertoires in COVID-19. Study as a whole: There were acute and convalescent COVID-19 samples, and they came from the United States, Italy and Spain. T cells, B-cell-depleted T cells, or PBMCs supplied cDNA or gDNA.

This CDR3 has 14 amino acids. CDR1 and CDR2 (germline): SGHTA, FQGNSA. The germline V and J ends were trimmed by 3 bases and 2 bases, with 7 bases remaining between them. As processed by the authors: Researchers report that nucleated cell counts were estimated from reference gene primer amplification. Produced via immunoSEQ multiplex PCR; TCRdb's table is partial and in-frame only. V and J calls and clone size are as listed in that table; D and trimming were resolved from the DNA. The data hold 150,000 to 200,000 clones, with approximately 87% observed a single time. Those enrolled in Seattle joined during active infection and were followed longitudinally afterward.

The origin of this receptor is a woman in her sixties with COVID-19, enrolled during active disease. Sequenced sample: peripheral blood. This sequence joins TRBV7-2 and TRBJ2-2, with D maybe TRBD1 (5 bases). The CDR3 protein is CASSFDSNTGELFF. CDR3 DNA: TGTGCCAGCAGCTTTGACAGCAACACCGGGGAGCTGTTTTTT.